This T cell receptor beta chain was profiled in a study of T cells in localized non-small cell lung cancer. Generated by immunoSEQ multiplex PCR, the TCRdb table keeps only in-frame clones and is missing some. The profile shows tens of thousands of clones, approximately 90% of them singletons. Study-level results: Adjacent uninvolved lung had the highest clonality, suggesting focused antigen responses. Without multi-region sequencing, intratumor heterogeneity could not be excluded. A raised T cell density in blood coincided with lengthier overall survival.

In the case of this clone: Its specificity is not known.

Per germline, CDR1 SNHLY and CDR2 FYNNEI. V lost 6 bases to trimming and J lost 1 base, with 9 bases between them. The CDR3 runs 14 residues. The clonotype originates from a man aged 35-69 years with stage II lung adenocarcinoma. V and J are TRBV2 and TRBJ2-2, with unresolved D. The sample here was PBMCs, taken before any cancer treatment. The CDR3 is CASSADWNTGELFF. CDR3 bases: TGTGCCAGCAGCGCCGACTGGAACACCGGGGAGCTGTTTTTT.